These 29 T cell receptor beta chains share one sample of origin, sequenced in a study of T cells in localized non-small cell lung cancer. Clones were sequenced by immunoSEQ multiplex PCR, and TCRdb holds only the in-frame ones, with some missing. This sample has over 30,000 clones, with 88% found just once. Sequenced material: peripheral blood, taken before any cancer treatment. These receptor sequences come from a woman aged 35 to 69 with stage I lung adenocarcinoma.

This rearrangement joins TRBV27 to TRBJ2-7; D perhaps matches TRBD1 (5 bases). This CDR3 has 16 amino acids. Germline-derived CDR1 and CDR2 are MNHEY and SMNVEV (reference sequence). V lost 5 bases and J 0 bases, leaving 17 bases between the germline ends. The CDR3 nucleotides are TGTGCCAGCAGTCCTGGGGCTGGGGTTAGCTCCTACGAGCAGTACTTC. Encoded protein: CASSPGAGVSSYEQYF.

The V call is TRBV6-5, the J call TRBJ2-7, with D uncertain. The CDR3 is 11 amino acids. Germline CDR1 is MNHEY and CDR2 is SVGAGI. V lost 7 bases, J lost 2 bases, and 6 bases lay in between. The CDR3 reads CASTGAYEQYF. CDR3 DNA: TGTGCCAGCACTGGAGCCTACGAGCAGTACTTC.

The chain combines TRBV29-1 with TRBJ2-3, with TRBD2 matching over 8 bases. The CDR3 is 14 amino acids. Trimming cost V 4 bases and J 5 bases; bases outside gene matches: 8. Germline V gives CDR1 SQVTM, CDR2 ANQGSEA. The CDR3 is CSVAGGRYEDTQYF. The CDR3 nucleotides are TGCAGCGTTGCTGGCGGGAGGTACGAAGATACGCAGTATTTT.

J is TRBJ2-3 and V is TRBV28; TRBD1 is a possible D gene (8 bases). Trimming removed 7 bases from V and 3 bases from J, with 32 bases in between. Germline CDR1 and CDR2: MDHEN and SYDVKM. CDR3 length equals 20 residues. The CDR3 region has the DNA TGTGCCAGCACCCCCTACGAGAGCGGGAAGAGACAGGGGATAACAGATACGCAGTATTTT. Its protein is CASTPYESGKRQGITDTQYF.

This chain uses TRBV7-9 with TRBJ2-7; 9 bases are a match to TRBD2. The length of the CDR3 is 17 residues. Trimming removed 4 bases from V and 3 bases from J; junction bases left unmatched: 13. Germline CDR1 SEHNR, CDR2 FQNEAQ (reference sequence). The CDR3 nucleotides are TGTGCCAGCAGCTCCGTTCTACGCGGGGGGGCCCGCTACGAGCAGTACTTC. Translated, it gives CASSSVLRGGARYEQYF.

The chain combines TRBV28 with TRBJ2-3; D is unclear. V lost 6 bases and J 0 bases, leaving 10 bases between the germline ends. CDR3 length: 14 residues. Germline V lookup: CDR1 MDHEN, CDR2 SYDVKM. CDR3 sequence (DNA): TGTGCCAGCAGATCGGGTTCTAGCACAGATACGCAGTATTTT. As protein: CASRSGSSTDTQYF. The whole variable domain, remainder taken from reference TRBV28 and TRBJ2-3, is DVKVTQSSRYLVKRTGEKVFLECVQDMDHENMFWYRQDPGLGLRLIYFSYDVKMKEKGDIPEGYSVSREKKERFSLILESASTNQTSMYLCASRSGSSTDTQYFGPGTRLTVL.

This chain connects TRBV28 to TRBJ1-2; D remains unclear. CDR1 and CDR2 from the germline V gene are MDHEN and SYDVKM. The CDR3 sequence is 14 residues long. Trimming removed 5 bases from V and 6 bases from J, with 16 bases in between. The CDR3 sequence: CASSTPGNLDGYTF. The DNA of the CDR3 is TGTGCCAGCAGTACACCCGGGAATCTAGATGGCTACACCTTC.

This chain uses TRBV28 with TRBJ2-7; D possibly uses TRBD1 or TRBD2 (6 bases each). Trimming pared 2 bases from V and 2 bases from J, leaving 7 bases between. Germline V gene lookup returns CDR1 MDHEN and CDR2 SYDVKM. This CDR3 spans 13 amino acids. For the CDR3, the DNA is TGTGCCAGCAGTTTAGGGGGGCCCTACGAGCAGTACTTC. It translates to CASSLGGPYEQYF. Full variable domain (missing parts from reference TRBV28 and TRBJ2-7): DVKVTQSSRYLVKRTGEKVFLECVQDMDHENMFWYRQDPGLGLRLIYFSYDVKMKEKGDIPEGYSVSREKKERFSLILESASTNQTSMYLCASSLGGPYEQYFGPGTRLTVT.

This chain connects TRBV19 to TRBJ2-6; D possibly corresponds to TRBD2 (6 bases). Per germline, CDR1 LNHDA and CDR2 SQIVND (reference sequence). The CDR3 extends over 14 amino acids. Trimming stripped 7 bases from V and 1 base from J, with 8 bases between. This chain's CDR3 is CASIRGSGANVLTF. CDR3 coding DNA: TGTGCCAGTATTCGGGGGTCTGGGGCCAACGTCCTGACTTTC. The full variable domain, in which reference TRBV19 and TRBJ2-6 provide the parts outside the CDR3, is DGGITQSPKYLFRKEGQNVTLSCEQNLNHDAMYWYRQDPGQGLRLIYYSQIVNDFQKGDIAEGYSVSREKKESFPLTVTSAQKNPTAFYLCASIRGSGANVLTFGAGSRLTVL.

This clone occurred once. The chain carries TRBV7-2 and TRBJ2-7; D uncertain. CDR3 length: 14 amino acids. Between the trimmed V and J ends, which lost 1 base and 2 bases, there was a span of 9 bases. Germline CDR1 reads SGHTA; CDR2 reads FQGNSA. CDR3 region: CASSLGANPYEQYF. The CDR3 DNA sequence: TGTGCCAGCAGCTTAGGTGCTAACCCCTACGAGCAGTACTTC.

V usage is TRBV29-1 and J usage is TRBJ2-7, with D perhaps matching TRBD1 (6 bases). The CDR3 sequence is 11 residues long. Germline values: CDR1 SQVTM, CDR2 ANQGSEA. V was clipped by 2 bases and J by 10 bases, with 12 bases between them. Here the CDR3 reads CSVEFRDNQYF. CDR3 DNA sequence: TGCAGCGTTGAATTCCGGGACAACCAGTACTTC.

The chain is built from TRBV29-1 and TRBJ1-2; the D is unclear. Germline V gene lookup returns CDR1 SQVTM and CDR2 ANQGSEA. This CDR3 contains 14 residues. Trimming left V 2 bases short and J 4 bases short, with 14 bases between. The CDR3 reads CSVENTGMGYGYTF. Written as DNA, the CDR3 is TGCAGCGTTGAAAACACGGGTATGGGCTATGGCTACACCTTC.

This chain links TRBV2 with TRBJ1-3; D not certain. Trimming cost V 7 bases and J 0 bases, with 13 bases left between them. From germline, CDR1 is SNHLY and CDR2 FYNNEI. The CDR3 has 15 amino acids. The CDR3 is CASTPDAHSGNTIYF. For the CDR3, the DNA is TGTGCCAGCACCCCTGATGCCCACTCTGGAAACACCATATATTTT.

V usage is TRBV19 and J usage is TRBJ2-1, with 10 bases matching TRBD2. Trimming cost V 7 bases and J 6 bases; bases outside gene matches: 9. There are 15 residues in the CDR3. Looked up from germline, CDR1 is LNHDA and CDR2 is SQIVND (reference sequence). The CDR3, as DNA: TGTGCCAGTAAATTCGAGATAGCGGGAGGCAATGAGCAGTTCTTC. Amino acid sequence: CASKFEIAGGNEQFF.

This chain's CDR3 is CASSSPQGREGYDEQFF. CDR3 nucleotides: TGTGCCAGCAGCTCGCCTCAGGGGAGGGAAGGGTATGATGAGCAGTTCTTC. The chain combines TRBV7-9 with TRBJ2-1; possibly TRBD2 for D (7 bases). CDR1 is SEHNR, CDR2 FQNEAQ, per germline (reference sequence). The V gene lost 4 bases and the J gene lost 8 bases, with 24 bases spanning the gap. CDR3 length equals 17 residues. The full variable domain, rest sourced from reference TRBV7-9 and TRBJ2-1, is DTGVSQNPRHKITKRGQNVTFRCDPISEHNRLYWYRQTLGQGPEFLTYFQNEAQLEKSRLLSDRFSAERPKGSFSTLEIQRTEQGDSAMYLCASSSPQGREGYDEQFFGPGTRLTVL.

The chain links TRBV30 to TRBJ2-7; D not certain. The V gene's germline CDR1 is GTSNPN and CDR2 SVGIG (reference sequence). The V gene lost 5 bases and the J gene lost 6 bases, with 17 bases spanning the gap. The CDR3 spans 13 residues. The CDR3 sequence is CAWDKGNSGEQYF. The CDR3 DNA is TGTGCCTGGGATAAGGGAAATTCGGGCGAGCAGTACTTC.

The genes are TRBV5-5 and TRBJ2-7, with D perhaps matching TRBD1 (6 bases). CDR1 and CDR2 from the germline V gene are SGHKS and YYEKEE (reference sequence). The CDR3 has 16 residues. V dropped 0 bases and J dropped 4 bases, with 17 bases sitting between them. CDR3 DNA sequence: TGTGCCAGCAGCTTGGCTGCAGGGGCCCTCCTTTACGAGCAGTACTTC. Amino acid sequence: CASSLAAGALLYEQYF.

The rearrangement joins TRBV15 to TRBJ2-1; 9 bases are shared with TRBD2. The ends lost 0 bases at V and 4 bases at J; junction bases unmatched: 7. Germline CDR1 and CDR2: LNHNV and YYDKDF (reference sequence). This CDR3 comprises 17 residues. The CDR3 nucleotides read TGTGCCACCAGCAGAGACCTGACTAGCGGAAAGTACAATGAGCAGTTCTTC. This encodes CATSRDLTSGKYNEQFF.

This clone was observed a single time. This chain uses TRBV6-6 with TRBJ2-7; D may be TRBD2 (5 bases). V lost 4 bases and J 3 bases, leaving 19 bases between the germline ends. The CDR3 has 16 amino acids. Per germline, CDR1 MNHNY and CDR2 SVGAGI (reference sequence). DNA of the CDR3: TGTGCCAGCAGTTCTTCTAGCCCTGGAAGTTTCTACGAGCAGTACTTC. It yields the protein CASSSSSPGSFYEQYF.

J is TRBJ2-5 and V is TRBV19; D not resolved. CDR3 length equals 11 residues. Germline lookup yields CDR1 LNHDA and CDR2 SQIVND (reference sequence). Trimming removed 5 bases from V and 7 bases from J, with 8 bases in between. In nucleotides, the CDR3 is TGTGCCAGTAGTGATTTTTTGACCCAGTACTTC. Residues: CASSDFLTQYF.

This chain connects TRBV30 to TRBJ1-2; D is perhaps TRBD1 (6 bases). The CDR3 consists of 15 residues. Germline assignment: CDR1 GTSNPN and CDR2 SVGIG (reference sequence). V was trimmed by 1 base and J by 7 bases, leaving 19 bases between them. CDR3 in amino acids: CAWSGGAYEGAGYTF. DNA for the CDR3: TGTGCCTGGAGTGGGGGGGCCTACGAAGGGGCTGGCTACACCTTC.

The chain joins TRBV15 to TRBJ2-3, with D possibly matching TRBD2 (6 bases). V was shortened by 1 base and J by 6 bases, with 11 bases between the two germline ends. This CDR3 region has 14 residues. Germline-derived CDR1 and CDR2 are LNHNV and YYDKDF (reference sequence). CDR3 in amino acids: CATSRGRLEDTQYF. The DNA for the CDR3 is TGTGCCACCAGCAGAGGGCGACTAGAGGATACGCAGTATTTT.

The V and J genes are TRBV28 and TRBJ1-1; no clear D gene. The CDR3 spans 12 residues. Looked up from germline, CDR1 is MDHEN and CDR2 is SYDVKM. Trimming stripped 4 bases from V and 5 bases from J, with 8 bases between. The CDR3 DNA is TGTGCCAGCAGTTCGAGTATGACTGAAGCTTTCTTT. Encoded protein: CASSSSMTEAFF.

V is TRBV28 and J is TRBJ2-5; TRBD1 matches 7 bases. With V trimmed by 5 bases and J by 7 bases, 4 bases remained unmatched. Germline assignment: CDR1 MDHEN and CDR2 SYDVKM. The CDR3 runs to 12 residues. This CDR3 is CASSRQGLTQYF. The CDR3 coding sequence is TGTGCCAGCAGTCGACAGGGATTGACCCAGTACTTC.

The chain uses TRBV19 and TRBJ2-1; 7 positions match TRBD1. After removal of 6 bases from V and 8 bases from J, the junction contained 10 bases not matched to a gene. CDR3 length equals 14 residues. The germline CDR1 and CDR2 sequences are LNHDA and SQIVND (reference sequence). The CDR3 reads CASRNTVDRDEQFF. DNA of the CDR3: TGTGCCAGTAGGAATACAGTTGACAGGGATGAGCAGTTCTTC.

The CDR3 loop reads CASSLAAGVGEQFF. CDR3 coding DNA: TGCGCCAGCAGCTTGGCCGCAGGCGTGGGTGAGCAGTTCTTC. The rearrangement uses TRBV5-1 and TRBJ2-1; D is unclear. Trimming cost V 0 bases and J 9 bases, with 13 bases left between them. This CDR3 has 14 amino acids. Germline assignment: CDR1 SGHRS and CDR2 YFSETQ. The full variable domain, rest sourced from reference TRBV5-1 and TRBJ2-1, is KAGVTQTPRYLIKTRGQQVTLSCSPISGHRSVSWYQQTPGQGLQFLFEYFSETQRNKGNFPGRFSGRQFSNSRSEMNVSTLELGDSALYLCASSLAAGVGEQFFGPGTRLTVL.

The rearrangement joins TRBV18 to TRBJ2-7; 9 bases fit TRBD2. This CDR3 has 14 residues. V was pared by 6 bases and J by 5 bases, with 8 bases of the junction left unmatched. CDR1 and CDR2 from the germline V gene are KGHSH and LQKENI. The DNA for the CDR3 is TGTGCCAGCTCTCCTATAGCGGGAGTCCACGAGCAGTACTTC. The encoded protein is CASSPIAGVHEQYF.

The J gene is TRBJ1-1, the V gene TRBV7-2; D is unresolved. The germline CDR1 and CDR2 sequences are SGHTA and FQGNSA. The CDR3 loop spans 16 amino acids. Trimming took off 1 base at V and 2 bases at J, with 14 bases between the two ends. CDR3 sequence: CASSLGLGSQNTEAFF. In DNA form, the CDR3 reads TGTGCCAGCAGCTTAGGGTTAGGGTCTCAAAACACTGAAGCTTTCTTT.

The V call is TRBV2, the J call TRBJ1-2; D perhaps matches TRBD1 (5 bases). Germline CDR1 is SNHLY and CDR2 is FYNNEI. The CDR3 sequence is 14 residues long. V lost 5 bases and J 1 base, leaving 11 bases between the germline ends. As DNA, the CDR3 is TGTGCCAGCAGTTGGGACGGACATAACTATGGCTACACCTTC. Protein: CASSWDGHNYGYTF.